The 30 T cell receptor beta chains reported below all come from one sample, sequenced in a study of blood T cell repertoires in COVID-19. Measured with immunoSEQ multiplex PCR; TCRdb has only the in-frame clones, and not every one. Altogether about 230,000 clones are present, around 84% being singletons, with the ten largest covering around 0.97%. Input material: peripheral blood. Receptor source: a man aged 35-49 years with acute or convalescent COVID-19.

The J gene is TRBJ1-1, the V gene TRBV14; maybe TRBD1 (6 bases). The length of the CDR3 is 15 residues. Germline loops: CDR1 SGHDN, CDR2 FVKESK. V lost 4 bases and J 3 bases, leaving 15 bases between the germline ends. Here the CDR3 reads CASSLGGGAYTEAFF. In nucleotides, the CDR3 is TGTGCCAGCAGCCTCGGTGGGGGGGCGTACACTGAAGCTTTCTTT.

The V and J genes are TRBV5-1 and TRBJ2-1; TRBD2 aligns across 13 bases. Germline lookup yields CDR1 SGHRS and CDR2 YFSETQ. The CDR3 is 15 amino acids. The trim removed 4 bases at V and 10 bases at J, leaving 8 bases unmatched. The CDR3 loop reads CASSLGTSGETEQFF. CDR3 sequence (DNA): TGCGCCAGCAGCCTAGGGACTAGCGGGGAGACCGAGCAGTTCTTC. The full variable domain, in which reference TRBV5-1 and TRBJ2-1 provide the parts outside the CDR3, is KAGVTQTPRYLIKTRGQQVTLSCSPISGHRSVSWYQQTPGQGLQFLFEYFSETQRNKGNFPGRFSGRQFSNSRSEMNVSTLELGDSALYLCASSLGTSGETEQFFGPGTRLTVL.

This chain uses TRBV5-5 with TRBJ1-5; D gene unclear. The germline V and J ends were trimmed by 0 bases and 1 base, with 11 bases remaining between them. CDR3 length: 16 amino acids. The germline V gene has CDR1 SGHKS and CDR2 YYEKEE (reference sequence). The DNA of the CDR3 is TGTGCCAGCAGCTTGGTAGCCGGACTCAGCAATCAGCCCCAGCATTTT. Translation: CASSLVAGLSNQPQHF.

This chain joins TRBV19 and TRBJ1-6; D possibly corresponds to TRBD1 (5 bases). Trimming shortened V by 1 base and J by 4 bases, and 11 bases separated the two germline ends. This CDR3 has 16 amino acids. The germline gives CDR1 LNHDA, CDR2 SQIVND (reference sequence). In nucleotides, the CDR3 is TGTGCCAGTAGTATAGGACCGGACACTTATAATTCACCCCTCCACTTT. Protein: CASSIGPDTYNSPLHF.

J is TRBJ1-2 and V is TRBV29-1; no clear D gene. V lost 3 bases and J lost 2, with 10 bases in between. The CDR3 contains 13 residues. CDR1 is SQVTM and CDR2 is ANQGSEA in the germline V gene. The CDR3 coding sequence is TGCAGCGTTGATCAGGCAGACAACTATGGCTACACCTTC. Its protein product is CSVDQADNYGYTF.

This clone appeared a few times. Other nucleotide sequences in the sample specify the same CDR3. CDR3 DNA sequence: TGTGCCAGCAGCTTAGCCGGGACAGGGGGCTACGAGCAGTACTTC. This translates into CASSLAGTGGYEQYF. This chain links TRBV7-9 with TRBJ2-7; the match to TRBD1 covers 11 bases. V lost 0 bases and J lost 3; bases outside the gene matches: 1. The CDR3 loop spans 15 amino acids. The germline V gene has CDR1 SEHNR and CDR2 FQNEAQ (reference sequence).

This clone has a single count. The chain uses TRBV30 and TRBJ1-5; tentatively, D is TRBD1 (5 bases). Germline CDR1 reads GTSNPN; CDR2 reads SVGIG (reference sequence). CDR3 length: 14 amino acids. Trimming stripped 4 bases from V and 6 bases from J, with 16 bases between. This chain's CDR3 is CAWTLGGESQPQHF. The DNA of the CDR3 is TGTGCCTGGACCCTAGGAGGGGAGAGTCAGCCCCAGCATTTT.

A few counts support this clone. The chain links TRBV24-1 to TRBJ1-2, with no clear D. The CDR3 runs 15 residues. Trimming stripped 6 bases from V and 2 bases from J, with 15 bases between. The germline gives CDR1 KGHDR, CDR2 SFDVKD. The CDR3 reads CATSPSRGVNYGYTF. Here the CDR3 DNA reads TGTGCCACCAGTCCCTCCCGGGGTGTCAACTATGGCTACACCTTC.

The V and J genes are TRBV9 and TRBJ2-3; D perhaps matches TRBD1 (5 bases). The CDR3 loop spans 12 amino acids. CDR1 and CDR2 (germline): SGDLS, YYNGEE. Trimming took 3 bases from V and 6 from J, leaving 8 bases between them. The CDR3 reads CASSAKGDTQYF. The CDR3 DNA is TGTGCCAGCAGCGCGAAGGGGGATACGCAGTATTTT. Looking up the rest from reference TRBV9 and TRBJ2-3 gives the full variable domain: DSGVTQTPKHLITATGQRVTLRCSPRSGDLSVYWYQQSLDQGLQFLIQYYNGEERAKGNILERFSAQQFPDLHSELNLSSLELGDSALYFCASSAKGDTQYFGPGTRLTVL.

V is TRBV7-9 and J is TRBJ2-2; D is uncertain. Per the germline V gene, CDR1 is SEHNR and CDR2 is FQNEAQ (reference sequence). Trimming left V 1 base short and J 3 bases short, with 9 bases between. The CDR3 covers 15 residues. CDR3: CASSLGGTDTGELFF. CDR3 bases: TGTGCCAGCAGCTTAGGAGGCACCGACACCGGGGAGCTGTTTTTT.

This clone was found once. The V call is TRBV7-6, the J call TRBJ1-2, with D hard to call. Trimming took off 1 base at V and 6 bases at J, with 9 bases between the two ends. Per germline, CDR1 SGHVS and CDR2 FNYEAQ. The CDR3 spans 13 residues. CDR3 nucleotide sequence: TGTGCCAGCAGCTTAGGGCCAGGTGATGGCTACACCTTC. Protein product: CASSLGPGDGYTF.

The chain is built from TRBV4-1 and TRBJ1-2, with D possibly matching TRBD1 (5 bases). Germline values: CDR1 MGHRA, CDR2 YSYEKL. V lost 4 bases and J 7 bases, leaving 19 bases between the germline ends. CDR3 size: 15 residues. The CDR3 DNA is TGCGCCAGCAGCCTCGTTGGGGGTTTGGGGGGTGGCTACACCTTC. It is translated as CASSLVGGLGGGYTF.

This clone was picked up many times. Other nucleotide sequences in the sample specify the same CDR3. The V call is TRBV6-1, the J call TRBJ2-3; 12 nucleotides agree with TRBD2. This CDR3 spans 15 amino acids. V dropped 2 bases and J dropped 4; count of bases not matched to a gene: 1. CDR1 is MNHNS, CDR2 SASEGT, per germline. CDR3 sequence (DNA): TGTGCCAGCAGTGAACTAGCGGGGGGGCCAGATACGCAGTATTTT. Its protein product is CASSELAGGPDTQYF.

This clone has only one observation. V gene TRBV20-1 combines with J gene TRBJ1-5; D gene ambiguous. This CDR3 has 13 residues. Germline CDR1 is DFQATT and CDR2 is SNEGSKA (reference sequence). V lost 3 bases to trimming and J lost 0 bases, with 6 bases between them. The DNA for the CDR3 is TGCAGTGCTAGTCAGGATAGCAATCAGCCCCAGCATTTT. Its protein is CSASQDSNQPQHF.

V gene TRBV7-8 combines with J gene TRBJ2-7; D possibly corresponds to TRBD2 (7 bases). The V gene lost 3 bases and the J gene lost 2 bases, with 17 bases spanning the gap. CDR1 is SGHVS and CDR2 is FQNEAQ in the germline V gene. The CDR3 sequence is 16 residues long. CDR3 nucleotide sequence: TGTGCCAGCAGCTTGGGGGGGCACTACTACGCCTACGAGCAGTACTTC. Translated, it gives CASSLGGHYYAYEQYF.

The J gene is TRBJ1-5, the V gene TRBV5-1; D not certain. This CDR3 is built from 13 residues. V was clipped by 0 bases and J by 5 bases, with 6 bases between them. CDR1 is SGHRS, CDR2 YFSETQ, per germline. The CDR3 DNA reads as TGCGCCAGCAGCTTGGACCCGGATCAGCCCCAGCATTTT. Translating it yields CASSLDPDQPQHF. Full variable domain (remainder filled in from reference TRBV5-1 and TRBJ1-5): KAGVTQTPRYLIKTRGQQVTLSCSPISGHRSVSWYQQTPGQGLQFLFEYFSETQRNKGNFPGRFSGRQFSNSRSEMNVSTLELGDSALYLCASSLDPDQPQHFGDGTRLSIL.

The chain recombines TRBV19 with TRBJ2-1; 12 bases fit TRBD2. Germline V gives CDR1 LNHDA, CDR2 SQIVND (reference sequence). J gave up 2 bases and V 2 bases, and 7 bases lay outside the gene matches. This CDR3 is built from 18 residues. For the CDR3, the DNA is TGTGCCAGTAGTATACGGCTAGCGGGGGGGCTCCCCTACAATGAGCAGTTCTTC. Translated, it gives CASSIRLAGGLPYNEQFF.

The chain is built from TRBV5-4 and TRBJ1-1; perhaps TRBD1 as D (5 bases). V was pared by 0 bases and J by 5 bases, with 8 bases between. Germline CDR1 reads SGHNT; CDR2 reads YYREEE (reference sequence). The length of the CDR3 is 13 residues. CDR3: CASSLGRVTEAFF. CDR3 coding DNA: TGTGCCAGCAGCTTGGGCAGGGTAACTGAAGCTTTCTTT.

J is TRBJ2-3 and V is TRBV5-1; D is perhaps TRBD1 (5 bases). Trimming took 0 bases from V and 0 from J, leaving 11 bases between them. Looked up from germline, CDR1 is SGHRS and CDR2 is YFSETQ. CDR3 length equals 16 residues. CDR3: CASSLGNGASTDTQYF. Here the CDR3 DNA reads TGCGCCAGCAGCTTGGGTAATGGGGCTAGCACAGATACGCAGTATTTT.

Comment on this clone: This sample includes further DNA sequences coding for the same CDR3. This chain uses TRBV5-1 with TRBJ1-1; D ambiguous. V was clipped by 1 base and J by 5 bases, with 9 bases between them. Germline V gene sequence: CDR1 SGHRS, CDR2 YFSETQ. CDR3 length: 13 amino acids. The CDR3 spells CASSLTGWTEAFF. The CDR3 region has the DNA TGCGCCAGCAGCTTGACGGGGTGGACTGAAGCTTTCTTT.

In regard to this clone: Other DNA sequences of this sample code for an identical CDR3. The chain combines TRBV2 with TRBJ2-2; no clear D. This CDR3 spans 13 amino acids. Deletions cut 6 bases from V and 3 bases from J, with 8 bases between. CDR1 SNHLY and CDR2 FYNNEI come from the germline V gene. DNA for the CDR3: TGTGCCAGCAGCCTCCGGGACACCGGGGAGCTGTTTTTT. It codes for CASSLRDTGELFF.

The V and J genes are TRBV28 and TRBJ2-7; a weak D match, TRBD1 (6 bases). V was shortened by 4 bases and J by 0 bases, with 13 bases between the two germline ends. The CDR3 length is 15 residues. Per the germline V gene, CDR1 is MDHEN and CDR2 is SYDVKM. The DNA of the CDR3 is TGTGCCAGCAGTTCCTCGGACAGCCACTCCTACGAGCAGTACTTC. Translating gives CASSSSDSHSYEQYF. The whole variable domain, remainder taken from reference TRBV28 and TRBJ2-7, is DVKVTQSSRYLVKRTGEKVFLECVQDMDHENMFWYRQDPGLGLRLIYFSYDVKMKEKGDIPEGYSVSREKKERFSLILESASTNQTSMYLCASSSSDSHSYEQYFGPGTRLTVT.

This chain joins TRBV5-8 and TRBJ1-5; possibly TRBD1 for D (6 bases). The V end lost 1 base, the J end lost 0 bases, and 11 bases lay between the germline ends. Germline values: CDR1 SGHTS, CDR2 YDEGEE. The CDR3 has 16 amino acids. CDR3 protein: CASSLFRGGSNQPQHF. As DNA, the CDR3 is TGTGCCAGCAGCTTGTTCAGAGGGGGTAGCAATCAGCCCCAGCATTTT. The full variable domain, in which reference TRBV5-8 and TRBJ1-5 provide the parts outside the CDR3, is EAGVTQSPTHLIKTRGQQATLRCSPISGHTSVYWYQQALGLGLQFLLWYDEGEERNRGNFPPRFSGRQFPNYSSELNVNALELEDSALYLCASSLFRGGSNQPQHFGDGTRLSIL.

The chain uses TRBV5-1 and TRBJ2-1, with D tentatively TRBD1 (5 bases). The CDR3 length is 15 residues. V lost 7 bases and J 0 bases, leaving 14 bases between the germline ends. Germline lookup yields CDR1 SGHRS and CDR2 YFSETQ. CDR3 coding DNA: TGCGCCAGCGGGCCCGACAGCCGCTCCTACAATGAGCAGTTCTTC. Translation gives CASGPDSRSYNEQFF.

The V call is TRBV7-9, the J call TRBJ1-1; 7 bases agree with TRBD1. The trim removed 5 bases at V and 4 bases at J, leaving 7 bases unmatched. Germline V gene sequence: CDR1 SEHNR, CDR2 FQNEAQ (reference sequence). The CDR3 sequence is 14 residues long. The CDR3 here is CASSLRQGGTEAFF. CDR3 bases: TGTGCCAGCAGCCTAAGACAGGGTGGCACTGAAGCTTTCTTT. The full variable domain, its missing parts supplied by reference TRBV7-9 and TRBJ1-1, is DTGVSQNPRHKITKRGQNVTFRCDPISEHNRLYWYRQTLGQGPEFLTYFQNEAQLEKSRLLSDRFSAERPKGSFSTLEIQRTEQGDSAMYLCASSLRQGGTEAFFGQGTRLTVV.

The chain has TRBV25-1 and TRBJ2-5; no firm D call. This CDR3 comprises 13 residues. Trimming removed 0 bases from V and 3 bases from J, with 5 bases in between. Germline loops: CDR1 MGHDK, CDR2 SYGVNS. CDR3 residues: CASSEYLEETQYF. The CDR3 bases are TGTGCCAGCAGTGAATATCTTGAAGAGACCCAGTACTTC. Complete variable domain (other parts from reference TRBV25-1 and TRBJ2-5): EADIYQTPRYLVIGTGKKITLECSQTMGHDKMYWYQQDPGMELHLIHYSYGVNSTEKGDLSSESTVSRIRTEHFPLTLESARPSHTSQYLCASSEYLEETQYFGPGTRLLVL.

This clone was seen more than once but under ten times. The chain links TRBV29-1 to TRBJ2-2; D unclear. V was clipped by 7 bases and J by 1 base, with 7 bases between them. CDR1 SQVTM and CDR2 ANQGSEA come from the germline V gene. This CDR3 spans 12 amino acids. The CDR3 sequence is CSAHRNTGELFF. The CDR3 DNA is TGCAGCGCCCACAGGAACACCGGGGAGCTGTTTTTT.

The genes are TRBV7-6 and TRBJ2-2; perhaps TRBD1 as D (6 bases). The CDR3 length is 18 residues. V was clipped by 5 bases and J by 2 bases, with 21 bases between them. The V gene's germline CDR1 is SGHVS and CDR2 FNYEAQ. CDR3 loop: CASSKRTANPFNTGELFF. CDR3 nucleotide sequence: TGTGCCAGCAGCAAGAGGACAGCCAACCCCTTCAACACCGGGGAGCTGTTTTTT.

The genes are TRBV7-2 and TRBJ2-1; 8 nucleotides line up with TRBD2. The V gene's germline CDR1 is SGHTA and CDR2 FQGNSA. There are 16 residues in the CDR3. V was pared by 2 bases and J by 4 bases, with 7 bases of the junction left unmatched. Here the CDR3 DNA reads TGTGCCAGCAGCTTAAAAAGCGGGGGACCATACAATGAGCAGTTCTTC. This codes for CASSLKSGGPYNEQFF.

The count of this clone is one. This chain uses TRBV11-3 with TRBJ2-1, with D perhaps matching TRBD2 (6 bases). The CDR3 is 14 amino acids. Trimming cost V 5 bases and J 3 bases, with 11 bases left between them. CDR1 and CDR2 (germline): SGHNT, YENEEA. CDR3 nucleotide sequence: TGTGCCAGCAGCAAAACGGGACTCTACAATGAGCAGTTCTTC. It yields the protein CASSKTGLYNEQFF.